The 5 T cell receptor beta chains given below trace back to one sample, sequenced in a study of cytomegalovirus exposure and HLA in healthy donors. Amplification used 60 Vbeta primers and 13 Jbeta primers. TCRdb's table, derived via immunoSEQ multiplex PCR, lists solely in-frame clones and lacks some. The table records about 67,000 clones, 68% of them present only once. The source material was PBMCs. Source of these receptors: a woman aged 25 to 39 in good health and CMV-seronegative.

The CDR3 nucleotides read TGTGCCAGCAGCTTAAGCACGACAGCTTACGAGCAGTACTTC. Translating it yields CASSLSTTAYEQYF. The chain joins TRBV7-9 to TRBJ2-7; tentatively, D is TRBD1 (5 bases). Germline lookup yields CDR1 SEHNR and CDR2 FQNEAQ (reference sequence). Trimming stripped 2 bases from V and 4 bases from J, with 12 bases between. The CDR3 covers 14 residues.

The CDR3 region has the DNA TGTGCCAGCAGTCGACTGCTCAGCTCCTACAATGAGCAGTTCTTC. It translates to CASSRLLSSYNEQFF. The chain employs TRBV28 and TRBJ2-1; D is undetermined. CDR3 size: 15 residues. The ends were cut back, 5 bases at V and 0 bases at J, with 11 bases in the middle. CDR1 is MDHEN and CDR2 is SYDVKM in the germline V gene.

The chain has TRBV6-5 and TRBJ1-1, with D maybe TRBD1 (5 bases). The germline CDR1 and CDR2 sequences are MNHEY and SVGAGI. The CDR3 sequence is 14 residues long. V dropped 5 bases and J dropped 11 bases, with 21 bases sitting between them. The CDR3 coding sequence is TGTGCCAGCAGTCCAATGACGGGGGGGGAGGGGGCTTTCTTT. This gives the protein CASSPMTGGEGAFF.

The V call is TRBV10-1, the J call TRBJ2-5; TRBD2 agrees at 7 bases. The assigned J gene may be wrong: the sequence end matches TRBJ2-7 better. Germline loops: CDR1 WNHNN, CDR2 SYGVQD (reference sequence). The CDR3 has 17 residues. The CDR3 bases are TGCGCCAGCAGCCCCGGGCGGGGGATCATCACGCCCTACGAGCAGTACTTC. Translated: CASSPGRGIITPYEQYF.

This clone was picked up a small number of times. This chain connects TRBV11-3 to TRBJ2-7, with 14 bases that match TRBD2. This CDR3 region has 16 residues. V gave up 1 base and J gave up 6 bases; unmatched junction bases: 5. Per the germline V gene, CDR1 is SGHNT and CDR2 is YENEEA. The CDR3 region is CASSLGLAGGPAEQYF. In DNA, the CDR3 is TGTGCCAGCAGCTTAGGACTAGCGGGGGGGCCTGCCGAGCAGTACTTC. The full variable domain, in which reference TRBV11-3 and TRBJ2-7 provide the parts outside the CDR3, is EAGVVQSPRYKIIEKKQPVAFWCNPISGHNTLYWYLQNLGQGPELLIRYENEEAVDDSQLPKDRFSAERLKGVDSTLKIQPAELGDSAVYLCASSLGLAGGPAEQYFGPGTRLTVT.